This T cell receptor beta chain was observed in a study of T cell changes during pregnancy in multiple sclerosis. The repertoire was sequenced with immunoSEQ multiplex PCR; TCRdb's copy has only in-frame clones and lacks some. Of tens of thousands of clones in the sample, approximately 92% were seen once. The sequencing used CD8+ T cells from peripheral blood mononuclear cells, collected after pregnancy. This TCR derives from a female donor with multiple sclerosis, enrolled in a pregnancy study.

CDR3 protein: CASSISLNTEAFF. The CDR3 DNA reads as TGTGCCAGTAGTATCTCCTTGAACACTGAAGCTTTCTTT. The V gene is TRBV19, the J gene TRBJ1-1; D gene unclear. V lost 3 bases and J 0 bases, leaving 5 bases between the germline ends. This CDR3 region has 13 residues. CDR1 and CDR2 from the germline V gene are LNHDA and SQIVND (reference sequence). Complete variable domain (other parts from reference TRBV19 and TRBJ1-1): DGGITQSPKYLFRKEGQNVTLSCEQNLNHDAMYWYRQDPGQGLRLIYYSQIVNDFQKGDIAEGYSVSREKKESFPLTVTSAQKNPTAFYLCASSISLNTEAFFGQGTRLTVV.